This entry lists 30 T cell receptor beta chains sequenced from one sample in a study of T cell changes during pregnancy in multiple sclerosis. TCRdb's table, derived via immunoSEQ multiplex PCR, lists solely in-frame clones and lacks some. The repertoire holds about 38,000 clones, around 90% seen once, with about 0.57% in the top ten. Sequenced here: CD4+ T cells from peripheral blood mononuclear cells, sampled before pregnancy. The receptors shown here come from a female donor with multiple sclerosis, enrolled in a pregnancy study.

This chain connects TRBV5-4 to TRBJ2-5; 9 bases fit TRBD1. Germline values: CDR1 SGHNT, CDR2 YYREEE (reference sequence). CDR3 length: 15 residues. V lost 3 bases and J lost 5; bases outside the gene matches: 8. The CDR3 sequence: CASSSRTGARETQYF. The CDR3, as DNA: TGTGCCAGCAGCTCCCGGACAGGGGCTAGGGAGACCCAGTACTTC.

The genes are TRBV2 and TRBJ2-1; 7 bases match TRBD2. V shed 5 bases, J shed 10 bases, and the junction held 8 bases outside the gene matches. The V gene's germline CDR1 is SNHLY and CDR2 FYNNEI. CDR3 size: 13 residues. CDR3 coding DNA: TGTGCCAGCAGTTATGATGCGGGGGACGAGCAGTTCTTC. Translating it yields CASSYDAGDEQFF. The full variable domain, its missing parts supplied by reference TRBV2 and TRBJ2-1, is EPEVTQTPSHQVTQMGQEVILRCVPISNHLYFYWYRQILGQKVEFLVSFYNNEISEKSEIFDDQFSVERPDGSNFTLKIRSTKLEDSAMYFCASSYDAGDEQFFGPGTRLTVL.

This sequence joins TRBV23-1 and TRBJ1-4; a weak D match, TRBD1 (5 bases). TRBV23-1 has ORF status, its function being uncertain. The V end was cut by 1 base, the J end by 8 bases, with 14 bases between. CDR3 length: 15 amino acids. CDR3 in DNA: TGCGCCAGCAGTCAATTTGGAGGGGTCCAGGAAAAACTGTTTTTT. This translates into CASSQFGGVQEKLFF.

The chain uses TRBV7-2 and TRBJ1-5; the match to TRBD1 covers 8 bases. The CDR3 runs 13 residues. V shed 3 bases and J 9 bases; nucleotides not matched to a gene: 4. The germline V gene has CDR1 SGHTA and CDR2 FQGNSA. The CDR3 spells CASSLAGTGPQHF. The CDR3 DNA reads TGTGCCAGCAGCTTGGCGGGGACAGGGCCCCAGCATTTT.

V is TRBV19 and J is TRBJ2-1, with a possible D match to TRBD1 (5 bases). Germline lookup yields CDR1 LNHDA and CDR2 SQIVND (reference sequence). This CDR3 region has 15 residues. V gave up 5 bases and J gave up 4 bases, with 15 bases separating them. In nucleotides, the CDR3 is TGTGCCAGTAGTCCACAGGCGCTGCGGTACAATGAGCAGTTCTTC. Its translation: CASSPQALRYNEQFF.

This chain joins TRBV7-8 and TRBJ2-5; 9 nucleotides match TRBD2. The CDR3 runs to 18 residues. Losses at the gene ends were 3 bases for V and 6 bases for J; bases not matched to a gene: 17. Looked up from germline, CDR1 is SGHVS and CDR2 is FQNEAQ. CDR3 protein: CASSLLPGLAGGIKTQYF. The CDR3 DNA follows: TGTGCCAGCAGCTTGCTCCCAGGTCTGGCGGGGGGGATTAAGACCCAGTACTTC.

The chain uses TRBV2 and TRBJ1-1, with 12 bases aligning to TRBD1. The CDR3 has 14 residues. Trimming cost V 4 bases and J 5 bases; bases outside gene matches: 2. Germline V gene sequence: CDR1 SNHLY, CDR2 FYNNEI. The CDR3 loop is CASSGDRGLTEAFF. CDR3 sequence (DNA): TGTGCCAGCAGTGGGGACAGGGGGCTTACTGAAGCTTTCTTT. The whole variable domain, remainder taken from reference TRBV2 and TRBJ1-1, is EPEVTQTPSHQVTQMGQEVILRCVPISNHLYFYWYRQILGQKVEFLVSFYNNEISEKSEIFDDQFSVERPDGSNFTLKIRSTKLEDSAMYFCASSGDRGLTEAFFGQGTRLTVV.

This chain connects TRBV21-1 to TRBJ1-1. TRBV21-1 is a recognized pseudogene. The CDR3 sequence is 14 residues long. The CDR3 reads CASSKSGMNTEAFF. The CDR3 DNA follows: TGTGCCAGCAGCAAGTCGGGAATGAACACTGAAGCTTTCTTT.

The table lists this clone with a few counts. The chain joins TRBV2 to TRBJ2-1; TRBD2 matches 8 bases. This CDR3 spans 10 amino acids. Germline CDR1 reads SNHLY; CDR2 reads FYNNEI. Unmatched junction bases numbered 1, after V lost 8 bases and J lost 10 bases. DNA of the CDR3: TGTGCCAGCGGCGGGGGGGAGCAGTTCTTC. Protein product: CASGGGEQFF.

The CDR3 loop is CASSRGTGNQETQYF. CDR3 bases: TGTGCCAGCTCGCGAGGCACAGGGAACCAAGAGACCCAGTACTTC. This sequence joins TRBV18 and TRBJ2-5; D perhaps matches TRBD1 (6 bases). In germline, CDR1 is KGHSH, CDR2 LQKENI. The CDR3 consists of 15 residues. Trimming removed 6 bases from V and 0 bases from J, with 14 bases in between.

The rearrangement links TRBV5-1 to TRBJ2-1; D is perhaps TRBD2 (6 bases). This CDR3 contains 15 residues. Germline V gives CDR1 SGHRS, CDR2 YFSETQ. V lost 5 bases to trimming and J lost 8 bases, with 20 bases between them. The DNA of the CDR3 is TGCGCCAGCAGTTCTCGGAGGGCGGCAACAGATGAGCAGTTCTTC. The encoded protein is CASSSRRAATDEQFF.

V gene TRBV30 combines with J gene TRBJ1-4; D is unclear. Deletions cut 8 bases from V and 8 bases from J, with 15 bases between. There are 12 residues in the CDR3. Germline V CDR1 and CDR2: GTSNPN, SVGIG (reference sequence). CDR3 sequence (DNA): TGTGCCCTCGCCAGCGGAGGGGAAAAACTGTTTTTT. Protein product: CALASGGEKLFF. Variable domain in full (rest from reference TRBV30 and TRBJ1-4): SQTIHQWPATLVQPVGSPLSLECTVEGTSNPNLYWYRQAAGRGLQLLFYSVGIGQISSEVPQNLSASRPQDRQFILSSKKLLLSDSGFYLCALASGGEKLFFGSGTQLSVL.

V is TRBV5-1 and J is TRBJ1-1, with no clear D. V was clipped by 0 bases and J by 4 bases, with 13 bases between them. There are 15 residues in the CDR3. The germline gives CDR1 SGHRS, CDR2 YFSETQ. The CDR3 DNA is TGCGCCAGCAGCTTGGACGAGGGAGTGGGCACTGAAGCTTTCTTT. Translating it yields CASSLDEGVGTEAFF.

The chain couples TRBV10-3 to TRBJ2-7; 8 bases are a match to TRBD1. The CDR3 is 14 amino acids. Germline loops: CDR1 ENHRY, CDR2 SYGVKD. The ends lost 6 bases at V and 7 bases at J; junction bases unmatched: 11. The CDR3 bases are TGTGCCATCAGAAGATGGCAGGGGGCGGGGGAGCAGTACTTC. Translating it yields CAIRRWQGAGEQYF.

The V gene is TRBV7-9, the J gene TRBJ1-2; 8 bases are a match to TRBD1. With 1 base clipped from V and 4 bases from J, the junction kept 5 bases outside the gene matches. The germline gives CDR1 SEHNR, CDR2 FQNEAQ (reference sequence). CDR3 length: 15 amino acids. The CDR3 DNA follows: TGTGCCAGCAGCTTAGATCTCGGACAGGGCTATGGCTACACCTTC. Translated: CASSLDLGQGYGYTF.

The chain combines TRBV7-9 with TRBJ1-2; 9 positions match TRBD1. The V and J ends lost 2 bases and 7 bases, in that order; junction bases with no gene match: 2. The CDR3 runs 13 residues. In germline, CDR1 is SEHNR, CDR2 FQNEAQ (reference sequence). The DNA of the CDR3 is TGTGCCAGCAGCTTAAGGACAGGGGTTGGCTACACCTTC. It codes for CASSLRTGVGYTF. The whole variable domain, remainder taken from reference TRBV7-9 and TRBJ1-2, is DTGVSQNPRHKITKRGQNVTFRCDPISEHNRLYWYRQTLGQGPEFLTYFQNEAQLEKSRLLSDRFSAERPKGSFSTLEIQRTEQGDSAMYLCASSLRTGVGYTFGSGTRLTVV.

The chain uses TRBV7-3 and TRBJ2-3; D is possibly TRBD2 (6 bases). The V end lost 0 bases, the J end lost 0 bases, and 10 bases lay between the germline ends. Per germline, CDR1 SGHTA and CDR2 FQGTGA. The CDR3 has 16 amino acids. CDR3 residues: CASSLTWGESTDTQYF. The CDR3 DNA sequence: TGTGCCAGCAGCTTAACCTGGGGGGAGAGCACAGATACGCAGTATTTT.

A single count supports this clone. The rearrangement uses TRBV11-2 and TRBJ2-1; the match to TRBD2 covers 12 bases. V shed 5 bases and J 7 bases; nucleotides not matched to a gene: 9. Germline CDR1 is SGHAT and CDR2 is FQNNGV. The CDR3 loop spans 16 amino acids. The CDR3 nucleotides are TGTGCCAGCAGCCTCCTAGCGGGGGGGCCGGGGAATGAGCAGTTCTTC. This codes for CASSLLAGGPGNEQFF.

This chain uses TRBV21-1 with TRBJ2-2; the tabulated D call, TRBD1, remains unverified against the DNA. TRBV21-1 is flagged as a pseudogene. The CDR3 runs to 17 residues. The CDR3 DNA sequence: TGTGCCAGCAGCAATCAATTCCGGGACAGTAACACCGGGGAGCTGTTTTTT. It yields the protein CASSNQFRDSNTGELFF.

This clone is a singleton in its sample. V is TRBV29-1 and J is TRBJ1-5, with TRBD1 identical over 9 bases. This CDR3 is 15 amino acids long. The ends lost 7 bases at V and 7 bases at J; junction bases unmatched: 14. Germline values: CDR1 SQVTM, CDR2 ANQGSEA. CDR3 sequence reads: CSDPNRDREGQPQHF. The DNA for the CDR3 is TGCAGCGATCCTAACCGGGACAGGGAAGGGCAGCCCCAGCATTTT.

V and J are TRBV5-6 and TRBJ1-2; 8 bases are a match to TRBD1. Germline assignment: CDR1 SGHDT and CDR2 YYEEEE. The CDR3 extends over 14 amino acids. V was clipped by 3 bases and J by 4 bases; unmatched bases: 5. Here the CDR3 reads CASSYMTGVYGYTF. The CDR3 nucleotides read TGTGCCAGCAGCTATATGACAGGGGTCTATGGCTACACCTTC.

The V and J genes are TRBV6-5 and TRBJ2-7, with unresolved D. The V gene lost 6 bases and the J gene lost 3 bases, with 12 bases spanning the gap. The CDR3 covers 13 residues. The germline V gene has CDR1 MNHEY and CDR2 SVGAGI. The CDR3 here is CASSRLLLYEQYF. CDR3 DNA: TGTGCCAGCAGCCGTCTTCTTCTCTACGAGCAGTACTTC.

The chain employs TRBV6-5 and TRBJ2-7; 8 nucleotides align to TRBD2. The CDR3 is made up of 14 amino acids. CDR1 and CDR2 (germline): MNHEY, SVGAGI. V lost 6 bases, J lost 6 bases, and 10 bases stayed unmatched. The CDR3 DNA follows: TGTGCCAGCAGCCTTAAACCGGGAGGGGGCGAGCAGTACTTC. This encodes CASSLKPGGGEQYF.

This clone occurred once. The V and J genes are TRBV7-9 and TRBJ2-1; TRBD2 might be the D (7 bases). Germline CDR1 is SEHNR and CDR2 is FQNEAQ (reference sequence). V was pared by 0 bases and J by 4 bases, with 22 bases between. The CDR3 has 19 amino acids. CDR3 region: CASSLALSVLRGAYNEQFF. The CDR3 coding sequence is TGTGCCAGCAGCTTAGCGCTAAGTGTACTCCGGGGGGCGTACAATGAGCAGTTCTTC.

The genes are TRBV19 and TRBJ2-3; TRBD2 matches 8 bases. Germline CDR1 LNHDA, CDR2 SQIVND (reference sequence). The CDR3 is 14 residues long. Germline trimming cut 6 bases from V and 6 bases from J; bases unmatched to any gene: 8. CDR3 bases: TGTGCCAGTAGCCCCTTTAGCGGGGCCGATACGCAGTATTTT. Its translation is CASSPFSGADTQYF.

This sequence joins TRBV19 and TRBJ1-3; unclear D gene. This CDR3 comprises 15 residues. Germline loops: CDR1 LNHDA, CDR2 SQIVND (reference sequence). V lost 6 bases and J lost 1, with 13 bases in between. This CDR3 is CASSSLGVSGNTIYF. The CDR3 DNA reads TGTGCCAGTAGCAGCCTGGGCGTATCTGGAAACACCATATATTTT.

The chain combines TRBV5-4 with TRBJ2-1, with TRBD2 matching 10 bases. Germline CDR1 is SGHNT and CDR2 is YYREEE (reference sequence). The trim removed 0 bases at V and 15 bases at J, leaving 12 bases unmatched. CDR3 size: 15 residues. The CDR3 DNA reads as TGTGCCAGCAGCTTGGAAGGGAGCGGGGGGGCCCGTCGGTTCTTC. Protein sequence: CASSLEGSGGARRFF.

The chain links TRBV18 to TRBJ2-7, with a possible D match to TRBD2 (5 bases). The germline CDR1 and CDR2 sequences are KGHSH and LQKENI. The CDR3 length is 11 residues. V shed 6 bases and J shed 4 bases, with 7 bases lying between them. In DNA form, the CDR3 reads TGTGCCAGCTCCCCGGGGTACGAGCAGTACTTC. Protein: CASSPGYEQYF. Based on the CDR3 plus reference TRBV18 and TRBJ2-7, the full variable domain is NAGVMQNPRHLVRRRGQEARLRCSPMKGHSHVYWYRQLPEEGLKFMVYLQKENIIDESGMPKERFSAEFPKEGPSILRIQQVVRGDSAAYFCASSPGYEQYFGPGTRLTVT.

The J gene is TRBJ2-3, the V gene TRBV9, with D tentatively TRBD1 (6 bases). V was clipped by 7 bases and J by 3 bases, with 12 bases between them. Germline assignment: CDR1 SGDLS and CDR2 YYNGEE. There are 13 residues in the CDR3. The CDR3 is CASGGPYTDTQYF. The DNA of the CDR3 is TGTGCCAGCGGGGGCCCTTATACAGATACGCAGTATTTT.

The chain is built from TRBV7-9 and TRBJ1-5; TRBD1 matches at 9 bases. This CDR3 region has 16 residues. The V and J ends lost 5 bases and 4 bases, in that order; junction bases with no gene match: 9. Germline lookup yields CDR1 SEHNR and CDR2 FQNEAQ (reference sequence). CDR3 DNA: TGTGCCAGCAGCCTCGGGACAGGGAGACTTAATCAGCCCCAGCATTTT. Translated, it gives CASSLGTGRLNQPQHF.